What follows is one T cell receptor beta chain and its context. This entry belongs to a study of blood T cell repertoires in COVID-19. V lost 2 bases and J lost 4; bases outside the gene matches: 7. Germline CDR1 reads KGHSH; CDR2 reads LQKENI. This CDR3 contains 16 residues. TCRdb's copy holds only in-frame clones and misses some; the assay was immunoSEQ multiplex PCR. The top ten hold roughly 7% of the sample, which has roughly 300,000 clones, around 90% seen once. The sequence was obtained from a woman in her 30s with COVID-19, enrolled during active disease. The sequencing input was peripheral blood. The gene calls are TRBV18 and TRBJ2-3, with TRBD2 matching over 9 bases. The CDR3 bases are TGTGCCAGCTCACCATCCGCGGGAGGGTGGGCAGATACGCAGTATTTT. Translated, it gives CASSPSAGGWADTQYF.